These T cell receptor beta chains were read from a single sample in a study of shared clonotypes between healthy human individuals. Data came from immunoSEQ multiplex PCR; TCRdb stores just in-frame clones and leaves some out. The sample holds some 1,100,000 clones, about 80% seen once. Sequencing was performed on memory CD4+ T cells from PBMCs. These receptors all stem from a man younger than 35 in good health. Some clones in this sample may be carry-over from other donors' samples. The conserved cysteine and the conserved F or W are not part of the CDR3 here. Clone size appears in some rows only: once, few, many, or a class for an expanded clone.

clone_size j_call v_call cdr3_aa
NA TRBJ1-1 TRBV29-1 SVGLRVSLNTEAF
NA TRBJ2-1 TRBV18 ASSPPRLAGSYNEQF
NA TRBJ1-1 TRBV5-1 ASSPGQGNTEAF
NA TRBJ2-3 TRBV5-6 ASAQATPSTDTQY
NA TRBJ2-3 TRBV2 ASSGLKGWLAGSADTQY
NA TRBJ2-5 TRBV5-1 ASSLDPAGSETQY
NA TRBJ1-5 TRBV2 ASSATGGWQPQH
once TRBJ1-4 TRBV5-1 ASNSGGEKLF
few TRBJ2-3 TRBV7-3 ASSVTAATDTQY
NA TRBJ2-7 TRBV5-4 ASGLAGGSSYEQY
NA TRBJ2-1 TRBV11-2 ASSLRESHNEQF
NA TRBJ2-7 TRBV7-2 ASSLTALDAQY
NA TRBJ1-1 TRBV21-1 ASSLTEDTEAF
NA TRBJ2-7 TRBV6-1 ASSEDYGGHLSYEQY
NA TRBJ2-3 TRBV5-1 ASSPGLRSTDTQY
NA TRBJ2-7 TRBV11-2 ASRKAAYEQY
NA TRBJ2-7 TRBV13 ASSDEGASEQY
NA TRBJ2-7 TRBV28 ASGYSYEQY
many TRBJ2-2 TRBV5-8 ASSLIGLNTGELF
NA TRBJ1-1 TRBV9 ASSVRYGTEAF
NA TRBJ2-7 TRBV9 ASSVGEGDGTYEQY
few TRBJ2-7 TRBV4-2 ASSRGQGPRSNEQY
once TRBJ2-3 TRBV30 AWSVAGGSDTQY
once TRBJ2-5 TRBV7-9 ASSLASGTSGRETQY
NA TRBJ2-2 TRBV4-3 ASSQEASGRPNTGELF
NA TRBJ1-4 TRBV5-4 ASSRQGLREKLF
NA TRBJ1-4 TRBV5-1 ASSLEAFSNEKLF
NA TRBJ2-7 TRBV18 ASSATGSNEQY
NA TRBJ2-3 TRBV15 ATSRVTSTQY
NA TRBJ2-6 TRBV28 ASRTYGQPGANVLT
NA TRBJ2-7 TRBV11-2 ASSRGIEYEQY
NA TRBJ1-2 TRBV18 ASSPLPDRRNYGYT
NA TRBJ1-3 TRBV6-5 ASSPRGGGNTIY
few TRBJ2-7 TRBV28 ASSLLSASSYEQY
NA TRBJ2-1 TRBV5-1 ASSFGSPVGNEQF
few TRBJ1-5 TRBV18 ASSLSPGSGAQH
NA TRBJ1-1 TRBV7-9 ASSLQEMGEAF
NA TRBJ1-1 TRBV7-2 AHGREGGEAF
NA TRBJ1-1 TRBV5-1 ASSVDRWNTEAF
NA TRBJ2-5 TRBV11-3 ASAQGGETQY
once TRBJ2-4 TRBV14 ASSQDGTGVMY
NA TRBJ1-4 TRBV6-1 ASTLGGATNEKLF
NA TRBJ2-5 TRBV5-4 ASSLGGIAQETQY
NA TRBJ2-1 TRBV7-2 ASSLVELAGYNEQF
NA TRBJ1-5 TRBV7-2 ASREGLSNQPQH
NA TRBJ2-7 TRBV27 ASSLRGARGYEQY
NA TRBJ2-1 TRBV7-2 ASSLRDGGMGQF
NA TRBJ1-2 TRBV27 ASSPRVFYGYT
NA TRBJ2-1 TRBV5-8 ASSGELAGAYNEQF
NA TRBJ2-1 TRBV10-2 ASTGPTSYNEQF
NA TRBJ2-3 TRBV10-1 ASSESRVSGSTDTQY
NA TRBJ1-5 TRBV28 ASSPKTGSRQPQH
NA TRBJ2-3 TRBV5-1 ASSPHPKWTADKKKSTDTQY